This T cell receptor (beta chain) was sequenced for a study of blood T cell repertoires in COVID-19. In the study overall: The origin of the acute and convalescent COVID-19 samples was the United States, Italy and Spain. Sources were T cells, B-cell-depleted T cells, or PBMCs; the material itself was cDNA or gDNA.

Authors' methods: Reference gene primer amplification gave nucleated cell count estimates. The table came from immunoSEQ multiplex PCR; TCRdb's copy has only in-frame clones and leaves some out. V and J calls and clone size are given by that table; D and trimming were obtained from the DNA. The sample lists fewer than 60,000 clones, approximately 86% occurring once. The CDR3 has 14 amino acids. In germline, CDR1 is SGHRS, CDR2 YFSETQ. The ends lost 0 bases at V and 12 bases at J; junction bases unmatched: 7. The TCR comes from a human donor with acute or convalescent COVID-19. The donor label of this sample is uncertain. Sequenced sample: peripheral blood. The chain has TRBV5-1 and TRBJ1-2; 11 bases fit TRBD1. CDR3 coding DNA: TGCGCCAGCAGCTTGGGGACAGGGGGCAAGGCGGACACCTTC. This encodes CASSLGTGGKADTF.